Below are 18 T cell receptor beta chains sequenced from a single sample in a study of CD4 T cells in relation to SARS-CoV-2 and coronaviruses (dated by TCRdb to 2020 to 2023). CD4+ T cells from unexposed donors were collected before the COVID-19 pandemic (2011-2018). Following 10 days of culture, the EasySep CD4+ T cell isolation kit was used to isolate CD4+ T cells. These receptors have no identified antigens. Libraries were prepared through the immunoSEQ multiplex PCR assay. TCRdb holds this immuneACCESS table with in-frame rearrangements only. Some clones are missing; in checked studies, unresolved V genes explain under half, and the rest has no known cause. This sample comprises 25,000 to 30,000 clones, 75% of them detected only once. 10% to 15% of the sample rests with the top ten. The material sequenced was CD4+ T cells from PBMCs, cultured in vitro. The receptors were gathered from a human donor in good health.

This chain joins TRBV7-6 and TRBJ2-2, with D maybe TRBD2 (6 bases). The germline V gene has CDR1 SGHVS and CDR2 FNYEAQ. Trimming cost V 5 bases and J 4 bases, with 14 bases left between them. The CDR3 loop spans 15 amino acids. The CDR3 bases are TGTGCCAGCAGCCCAAAGACGGAGGGCACCGGGGAGCTGTTTTTT. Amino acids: CASSPKTEGTGELFF.

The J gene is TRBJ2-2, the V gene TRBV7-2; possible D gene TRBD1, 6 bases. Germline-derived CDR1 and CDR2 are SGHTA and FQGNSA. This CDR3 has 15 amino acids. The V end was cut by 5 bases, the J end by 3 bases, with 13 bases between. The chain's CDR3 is CASSARQADTGELFF. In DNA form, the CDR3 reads TGTGCCAGCAGCGCCAGACAGGCGGACACCGGGGAGCTGTTTTTT.

The DNA of the CDR3 is TGTGCCAGCAGCTTGGTAGGGAGGGACACCGGGGAGCTGTTTTTT. This gives the protein CASSLVGRDTGELFF. The chain carries TRBV5-4 and TRBJ2-2; 7 bases are a match to TRBD2. This CDR3 is built from 15 residues. The J segment lost 3 bases and the V segment lost 0 bases, leaving 2 bases of the junction unmatched. Germline lookup yields CDR1 SGHNT and CDR2 YYREEE (reference sequence).

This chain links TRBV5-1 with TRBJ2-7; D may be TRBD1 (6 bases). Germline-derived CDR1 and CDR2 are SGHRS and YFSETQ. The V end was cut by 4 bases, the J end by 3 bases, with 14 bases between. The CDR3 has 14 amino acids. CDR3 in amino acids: CASSPGDGGYEQYF. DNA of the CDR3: TGCGCCAGCAGCCCAGGGGACGGAGGCTACGAGCAGTACTTC.

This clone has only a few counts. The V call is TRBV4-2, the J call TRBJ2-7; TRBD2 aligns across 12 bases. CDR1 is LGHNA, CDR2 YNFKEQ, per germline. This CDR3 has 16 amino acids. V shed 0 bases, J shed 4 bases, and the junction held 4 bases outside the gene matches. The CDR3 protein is CASSQDPTSGSYEQYF. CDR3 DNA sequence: TGTGCCAGCAGCCAAGATCCGACTAGCGGGAGTTACGAGCAGTACTTC.

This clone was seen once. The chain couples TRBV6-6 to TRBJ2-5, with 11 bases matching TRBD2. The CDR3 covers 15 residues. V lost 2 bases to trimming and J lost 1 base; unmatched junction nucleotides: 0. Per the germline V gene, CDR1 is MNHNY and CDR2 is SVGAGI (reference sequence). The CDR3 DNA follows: TGTGCCAGCAGTTACGGGACTAGCGGCCAAGAGACCCAGTACTTC. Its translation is CASSYGTSGQETQYF.

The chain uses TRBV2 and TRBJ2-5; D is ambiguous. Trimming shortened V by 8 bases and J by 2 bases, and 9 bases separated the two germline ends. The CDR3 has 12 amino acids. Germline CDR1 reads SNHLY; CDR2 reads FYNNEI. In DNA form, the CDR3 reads TGTGCCAGCTCTAGTTGGCAAGAGACCCAGTACTTC. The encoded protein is CASSSWQETQYF.

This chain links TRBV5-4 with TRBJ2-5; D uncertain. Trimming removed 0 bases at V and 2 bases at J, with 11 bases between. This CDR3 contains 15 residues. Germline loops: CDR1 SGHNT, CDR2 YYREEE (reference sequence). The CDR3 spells CASSLVGYRQETQYF. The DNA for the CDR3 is TGTGCCAGCAGCTTGGTAGGGTACAGACAAGAGACCCAGTACTTC.

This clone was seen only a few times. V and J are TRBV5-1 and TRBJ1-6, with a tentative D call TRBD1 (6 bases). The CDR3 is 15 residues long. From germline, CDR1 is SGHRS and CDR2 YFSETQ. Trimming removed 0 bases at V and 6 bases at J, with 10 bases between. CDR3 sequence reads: CASSLDRAGNSPLHF. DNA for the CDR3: TGCGCCAGCAGCTTGGACAGGGCGGGTAATTCACCCCTCCACTTT.

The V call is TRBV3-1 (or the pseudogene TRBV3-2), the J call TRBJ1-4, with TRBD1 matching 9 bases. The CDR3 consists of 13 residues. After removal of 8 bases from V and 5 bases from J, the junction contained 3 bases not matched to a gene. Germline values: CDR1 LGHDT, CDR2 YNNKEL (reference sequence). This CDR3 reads CASAGQGNEKLFF. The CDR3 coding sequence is TGTGCCAGCGCAGGACAGGGGAATGAAAAACTGTTTTTT.

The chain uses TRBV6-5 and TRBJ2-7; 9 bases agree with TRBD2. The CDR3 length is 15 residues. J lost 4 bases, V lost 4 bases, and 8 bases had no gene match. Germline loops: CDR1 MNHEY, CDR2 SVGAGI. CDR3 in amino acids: CASSSPAAGGYEQYF. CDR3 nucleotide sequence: TGTGCCAGCAGTTCCCCCGCAGCGGGGGGTTACGAGCAGTACTTC.

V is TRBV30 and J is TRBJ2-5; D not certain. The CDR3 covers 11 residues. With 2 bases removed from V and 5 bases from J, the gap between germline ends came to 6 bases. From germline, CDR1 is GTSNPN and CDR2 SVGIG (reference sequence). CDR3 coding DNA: TGTGCCTGGAGTCCTGGGGAGACCCAGTACTTC. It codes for CAWSPGETQYF.

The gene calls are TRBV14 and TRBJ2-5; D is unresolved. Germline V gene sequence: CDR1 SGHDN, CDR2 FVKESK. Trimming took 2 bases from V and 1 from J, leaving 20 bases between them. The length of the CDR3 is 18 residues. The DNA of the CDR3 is TGTGCCAGCAGCCAACTCCCCTCCTGGAGAGCCGGCCAAGAGACCCAGTACTTC. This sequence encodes CASSQLPSWRAGQETQYF. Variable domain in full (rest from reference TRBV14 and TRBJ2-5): EAGVTQFPSHSVIEKGQTVTLRCDPISGHDNLYWYRRVMGKEIKFLLHFVKESKQDESGMPNNRFLAERTGGTYSTLKVQPAELEDSGVYFCASSQLPSWRAGQETQYFGPGTRLLVL.

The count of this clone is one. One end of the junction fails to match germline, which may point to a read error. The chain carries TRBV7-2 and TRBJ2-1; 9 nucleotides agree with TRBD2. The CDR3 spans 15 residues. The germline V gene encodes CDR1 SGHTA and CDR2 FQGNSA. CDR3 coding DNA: TGTGCCAGCAGCCTAGCGGGGAGTTCCTACAATGAGCAGTTCTTC. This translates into CASSLAGSSYNEQFF.

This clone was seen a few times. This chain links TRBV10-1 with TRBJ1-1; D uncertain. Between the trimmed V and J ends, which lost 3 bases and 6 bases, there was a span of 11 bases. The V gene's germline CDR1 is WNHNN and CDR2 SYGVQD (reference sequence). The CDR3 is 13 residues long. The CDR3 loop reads CASSELRGSEAFF. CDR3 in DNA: TGCGCCAGCAGTGAACTGCGTGGGTCTGAAGCTTTCTTT.

The chain's CDR3 is CASSPTDAYQVYTF. Written as DNA, the CDR3 is TGTGCCAGCAGCCCGACAGACGCCTATCAAGTCTACACCTTC. The rearrangement links TRBV6-6 to TRBJ1-2; D is possibly TRBD1 (5 bases). This CDR3 is 14 amino acids long. Germline V gives CDR1 MNHNY, CDR2 SVGAGI (reference sequence). V was clipped by 6 bases and J by 10 bases, with 21 bases between them.

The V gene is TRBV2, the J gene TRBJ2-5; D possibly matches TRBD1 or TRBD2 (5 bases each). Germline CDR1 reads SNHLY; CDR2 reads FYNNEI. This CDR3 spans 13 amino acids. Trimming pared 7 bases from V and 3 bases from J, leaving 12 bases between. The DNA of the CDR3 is TGTGCCAGCAACGGATGGGGGAAAGAGACCCAGTACTTC. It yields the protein CASNGWGKETQYF.

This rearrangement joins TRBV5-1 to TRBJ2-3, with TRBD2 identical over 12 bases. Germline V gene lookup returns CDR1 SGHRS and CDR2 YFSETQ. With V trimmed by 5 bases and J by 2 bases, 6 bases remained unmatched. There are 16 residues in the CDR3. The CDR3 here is CASSTSGRMPTDTQYF. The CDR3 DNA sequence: TGCGCCAGCAGTACTAGCGGGAGGATGCCCACAGATACGCAGTATTTT.